The sequence of this TCR beta chain was determined in a study of OX40 agonist ivuxolimab in advanced cancers. To note about this clone: The antigen is unknown.

General observations from the study: More expanded clones were found, on average, in CD8+ than in CD4+ T cells.

Libraries were prepared by immunoSEQ multiplex PCR; TCRdb keeps only in-frame clonotypes and omits some of them. This sample has over 90,000 clones, with approximately 87% found just once. This TCR derives from an adult with an advanced solid tumor such as melanoma, head and neck, liver or kidney cancer. Material: CD4+ or CD8+ T cells sorted from blood, obtained in a trial of the OX40 agonist ivuxolimab.

As DNA, the CDR3 is TGCGCCAGCAGTCCGGGTAGGGCAGATACGCAGTATTTT. Its translation is CASSPGRADTQYF. This chain connects TRBV10-2 to TRBJ2-3; D gene ambiguous. Germline loops: CDR1 WSHSY, CDR2 SAAADI. Trimming stripped 5 bases from V and 4 bases from J, with 10 bases between. The CDR3 has 13 amino acids.